The source of this T cell receptor beta chain is a study of shared clonotypes between healthy human individuals. Findings and limits, study-wide: Lower generation probabilities were found for non-shared clonotypes than for those shared by all four donors.

Selected positively for CCR7 and CD45RO-negative, naive CD8 cells excluded terminally differentiated effector memory CD45RA+ cells. The ends were cut back, 2 bases at V and 6 bases at J, with 10 bases in the middle. The CDR3 has 13 residues. The V gene's germline CDR1 is MNHNY and CDR2 SVGAGI (reference sequence). Using approximately 190 ng DNA, around 30,000 T cell genomes, the sorted-subset replicate PCRs were run. Authors' processing steps: As immunoSEQ supplied junction-only sequences (without quality scores), filtering differed. TCRdb's table, derived via immunoSEQ multiplex PCR, lists solely in-frame clones and lacks some. V and J calls and clone size are those listed in that table; D and trimming were worked out from the DNA. The data show over 2 million clones, about 95% seen once. Concerning this clone itself: Its target is unknown.

This TCR derives from a man aged 18 to 29 in good health. The J gene is TRBJ1-1, the V gene TRBV6-6; D might be TRBD1 (5 bases). The specimen was naive CD8+ T cells sorted from blood. CDR3 sequence reads: CASSYDRPAEAFF. The CDR3 DNA reads TGTGCCAGCAGTTACGACAGACCCGCTGAAGCTTTCTTT.